Following are 5 T cell receptor beta chains from one sample sequenced in a study of beta chain features in type 1 diabetes. The authors reverse transcribed all of the isolated RNA, so sequencing captured expressed TCRB transcripts. Generated by immunoSEQ multiplex PCR, the TCRdb table keeps only in-frame clones and is missing some. The sample comprises about 900,000 clones, roughly a sixth of which are singletons, and 0.02% to 0.025% rests with the top ten. The sequencing sample was made of naive CD4+ T cells from blood. The receptors were gathered from a woman between 18 and 30 years old in good health.

The genes are TRBV11-1 and TRBJ1-3; D is unclear. The ends were cut back, 4 bases at V and 4 bases at J, with 8 bases in the middle. Germline assignment: CDR1 SGHAT and CDR2 FQDESV (reference sequence). The CDR3 spans 13 residues. The CDR3 sequence: CASSSTRGNTIYF. The CDR3 DNA is TGTGCCAGCAGCTCGACAAGGGGAAACACCATATATTTT. Full variable domain (rest looked up from reference TRBV11-1 and TRBJ1-3): EAEVAQSPRYKITEKSQAVAFWCDPISGHATLYWYRQILGQGPELLVQFQDESVVDDSQLPKDRFSAERLKGVDSTLKIQPAELGDSAMYLCASSSTRGNTIYFGEGSWLTVV.

This chain connects TRBV6-5 to TRBJ1-1; D remains ambiguous. From germline, CDR1 is MNHEY and CDR2 SVGAGI. CDR3 length: 14 amino acids. The V and J ends lost 6 bases and 1 base respectively, with 12 bases between them. This CDR3 reads CASRFPGGNTEAFF. CDR3 DNA: TGTGCCAGCAGGTTCCCTGGAGGGAACACTGAAGCTTTCTTT.

The J gene is TRBJ2-3, the V gene TRBV7-3; weak D call: TRBD2 (5 bases). This CDR3 spans 13 amino acids. Germline CDR1 SGHTA, CDR2 FQGTGA. Deletions cut 4 bases from V and 4 bases from J, with 9 bases between. CDR3 sequence (DNA): TGTGCCAGCAGCTCGAAGGGAGCAGATACGCAGTATTTT. This sequence encodes CASSSKGADTQYF.

The chain links TRBV19 to TRBJ2-1; either TRBD1 or TRBD2 may fit D (6 bases each). The CDR3 is 14 residues long. The V and J ends lost 0 bases and 7 bases respectively, with 10 bases between them. Germline V gene lookup returns CDR1 LNHDA and CDR2 SQIVND (reference sequence). The CDR3: CASSIEGGRNEQFF. The CDR3 bases are TGTGCCAGTAGTATAGAAGGGGGGCGGAATGAGCAGTTCTTC.

This clone came up a few times. The rearrangement joins TRBV7-3 to TRBJ2-1, with unresolved D. CDR1 SGHTA and CDR2 FQGTGA come from the germline V gene. The V end lost 5 bases, the J end lost 1 base, and 15 bases lay between the germline ends. The CDR3 loop spans 16 amino acids. The CDR3 loop is CASSLLLSSSYNEQFF. The CDR3 DNA reads TGTGCCAGCAGCCTCTTGCTTAGTAGTTCCTACAATGAGCAGTTCTTC.